One and the same sample provided the 13 T cell receptor delta chains below, sequenced in a study of Vδ1+ human thymocytes. Findings and caveats of the study: Thymic TRG and TRD repertoires appeared highly polyclonal, with Gaussian CDR3 length distributions.

RNA was extracted from the cells and then reverse transcribed. CDR3 amplicons came from multiplex PCR with pooled V-gene forward and constant-region reverse primers. TCRdb made new clone calls on the multiplex PCR reads using CATT. Altogether more than 25,000 delta-chain clones are present, more than 6.5% being singletons, with the ten largest covering around 1%. The antigens for these receptors are not known. The sample was Vdelta1+ gamma-delta thymocytes from the thymus. Documented subset: FACS-sorted CD3+ TCRalphabeta- TCRVdelta1+ TCRVdelta2- thymocytes. The receptor source for this set is a girl under three years old who had congenital heart surgery.

A few counts support this clone. This CDR3 is also generated by other DNA sequences in the sample. The chain has TRDV1 and TRDJ1; maybe TRDD2 (6 bases). The length of the CDR3 is 18 residues. Per germline, CDR1 TSWWSYY and CDR2 QGS. The V and J ends lost 1 base and 8 bases respectively, with 26 bases between them. The CDR3 bases are TGTGCTCTTGGGGAACGAATCCTACAAGCCAACATACGTTGGAAACTCATCTTT. It is translated as CALGERILQANIRWKLIF.

This clone was detected only a few times. The rearrangement uses TRDV1 and TRDJ1; 7 bases agree with TRDD3. V lost 2 bases, J lost 4 bases, and 28 bases stayed unmatched. Per the germline V gene, CDR1 is TSWWSYY and CDR2 is QGS. CDR3 length: 22 amino acids. CDR3 nucleotide sequence: TGTGCTCTTGGGGAAATCCAAGGGGGGACTGGGGCCCCGAGGGAAGGGGACGATAAACTCATCTTT. It specifies CALGEIQGGTGAPREGDDKLIF.

The chain joins TRDV1 to TRDJ1, with TRDD3 matching 11 bases. Looked up from germline, CDR1 is TSWWSYY and CDR2 is QGS. This CDR3 spans 18 amino acids. V shed 3 bases, J shed 3 bases, and the junction held 12 bases outside the gene matches. DNA of the CDR3: TGTGCTCTTGGGGACCTAACCACTGGGGGATATGCGTCCGATAAACTCATCTTT. It codes for CALGDLTTGGYASDKLIF.

This clone came up a few times. The chain combines TRDV1 with TRDJ1; possibly TRDD2 for D (6 bases). Germline CDR1 reads TSWWSYY; CDR2 reads QGS. This CDR3 region has 18 residues. Trimming took 5 bases from V and 6 from J, leaving 28 bases between them. The CDR3 bases are TGTGCTCTTGGGCCAATAGGCCTTCCAGACTGCGCTACCTATAAACTCATCTTT. The encoded protein is CALGPIGLPDCATYKLIF.

The chain carries TRDV1 and TRDJ1, with D maybe TRDD3 (5 bases). V was clipped by 0 bases and J by 8 bases, with 16 bases between them. CDR1 and CDR2 (germline): TSWWSYY, QGS. The CDR3 spans 15 residues. CDR3 protein: CALGELALGKEKLIF. As DNA, the CDR3 is TGTGCTCTTGGGGAACTGGCCCTGGGCAAGGAGAAACTCATCTTT.

This clone was counted between two and nine times. The genes are TRDV1 and TRDJ1; TRDD3 matches 13 bases. CDR3 length: 24 residues. The germline V gene encodes CDR1 TSWWSYY and CDR2 QGS. Trimming removed 0 bases from V and 0 bases from J; junction bases left unmatched: 22. As DNA, the CDR3 is TGTGCTCTTGGGGAACTGGGCCTACCCCAAATACTGGGGGATACGTGGAGGCACACCGATAAACTCATCTTT. It is translated as CALGELGLPQILGDTWRHTDKLIF.

This clone has more than one count but fewer than ten. This chain joins TRDV1 and TRDJ1; TRDD3 matches 7 bases. The CDR3 spans 17 residues. Trimming took 0 bases from V and 4 from J; bases not matched to a gene: 11. Germline CDR1 TSWWSYY, CDR2 QGS. CDR3 sequence: CALGELTRGIESDKLIF. Here the CDR3 DNA reads TGTGCTCTTGGGGAACTGACAAGGGGGATCGAGAGCGATAAACTCATCTTT.

V gene TRDV1 combines with J gene TRDJ1; TRDD3 agrees at 13 bases. The CDR3 covers 26 residues. Per the germline V gene, CDR1 is TSWWSYY and CDR2 is QGS. The trim removed 4 bases at V and 2 bases at J, leaving 34 bases unmatched. The CDR3 loop is CALGVPFPDMYWGIRSMASWTDKLIF. The CDR3 DNA reads TGTGCTCTTGGGGTCCCTTTCCCAGACATGTACTGGGGGATACGGAGCATGGCGAGTTGGACCGATAAACTCATCTTT.

This clone has only a few counts. The rearrangement joins TRDV1 to TRDJ1, with no clear D. This CDR3 contains 20 residues. Trimming took 3 bases from V and 0 from J, leaving 26 bases between them. CDR1 is TSWWSYY and CDR2 is QGS in the germline V gene. Here the CDR3 reads CALGEGAASWQRMYTDKLIF. The CDR3 DNA is TGTGCTCTTGGGGAGGGCGCGGCTAGCTGGCAGAGGATGTACACCGATAAACTCATCTTT.

This clone was seen more than once but under ten times. The rearrangement links TRDV1 to TRDJ1; D might be TRDD2 (9 bases). CDR1 TSWWSYY and CDR2 QGS come from the germline V gene. This CDR3 comprises 21 residues. V was pared by 2 bases and J by 14 bases, with 42 bases between. CDR3: CALGEGRPSYDTITGGTAGIF. In DNA form, the CDR3 reads TGTGCTCTTGGGGAAGGACGGCCTTCCTACGACACGATTACTGGGGGTACGGCCGGAATCTTT.

The chain couples TRDV1 to TRDJ1; D is perhaps TRDD3 (6 bases). CDR3 length: 15 residues. The V and J ends lost 3 bases and 6 bases respectively, with 17 bases between them. Germline CDR1 and CDR2: TSWWSYY and QGS. CDR3 DNA: TGTGCTCTTGGGGACCCTCTACGCGGGGGGAATAAACTCATCTTT. Translation gives CALGDPLRGGNKLIF.

The chain carries TRDV1 and TRDJ1; 8 bases match TRDD3. The J segment lost 5 bases and the V segment lost 1 base, leaving 12 bases of the junction unmatched. Germline V gives CDR1 TSWWSYY, CDR2 QGS. This CDR3 contains 17 residues. CDR3 amino acids: CALGEHFLGDEEDKLIF. The DNA of the CDR3 is TGTGCTCTTGGGGAACACTTTTTGGGGGATGAAGAGGATAAACTCATCTTT.

V gene TRDV1 combines with J gene TRDJ1, with D possibly TRDD3 on 6 matching bases. This CDR3 has 19 amino acids. CDR1 is TSWWSYY, CDR2 QGS, per germline. V lost 2 bases and J lost 8, with 30 bases in between. This chain's CDR3 is CALGEACGWGLLNSAKLIF. CDR3 DNA sequence: TGTGCTCTTGGGGAAGCCTGTGGCTGGGGACTACTCAACTCGGCCAAACTCATCTTT.